Listed below are T cell receptor beta chains from one sample, sequenced in a study of blood T cell repertoires in COVID-19. Data came from immunoSEQ multiplex PCR; TCRdb stores just in-frame clones and leaves some out. The sample shows some 50,000 clones, approximately 85% of them seen only once. Specimen: peripheral blood. The receptor source for this set is a human donor in a cohort sampled during active COVID-19. Each CDR3 is given with its conserved first and last residue.

v_gene	j_gene	CDR3aa
TRBV3-1/TRBV3-2	TRBJ2-5	CASSSLAGGVVETQYF
TRBV11-2	TRBJ2-7	CASSSREGATGYEQYF
TRBV28	TRBJ1-5	CASSSYRDTQPQHF
TRBV5-6	TRBJ1-2	CASSLVRRRQGYGYTF
TRBV28	TRBJ1-2	CASNNPPRSNYGYTF
TRBV10-3	TRBJ2-1	CAIGTGQGIPISYNEQFF
TRBV29-1	TRBJ2-7	CSVVLGEGRVNEQYF
TRBV6-5	TRBJ1-1	CASSYAGKFGNTEAFF
TRBV28	TRBJ1-6	CAGRRGSYNSPLHF
TRBV29-1	TRBJ1-2	CSAGQGNYGYTF
TRBV7-2	TRBJ1-6	CASSDWGQSSYNSPLHF
TRBV5-6	TRBJ2-7	CASSLGTVLYEQYF
TRBV11-2	TRBJ1-3	CASSLTRGLGNTIYF
TRBV7-9	TRBJ2-1	CASSFHPGSFSYNEQFF
TRBV6-2/TRBV6-3	TRBJ1-1	CASSYSSTQNTEAFF
TRBV28	TRBJ1-5	CASSSLGGAAQPQHF
TRBV6-4	TRBJ2-7	CASRQTYEQYF
TRBV4-3	TRBJ2-3	CASSQELRDTQYF
TRBV11-3	TRBJ2-7	CASSLGEASSYEQYF
TRBV15	TRBJ2-5	CATSSSGQGHQETQYF
TRBV6-1	TRBJ2-1	CASSEDRRNNEQFF
TRBV9	TRBJ1-6	CASSVNIGGGDSPLHF
TRBV10-3	TRBJ1-1	CAISEPDQPGNTEAFF
TRBV18	TRBJ1-4	CASSPGLNEKLFF
TRBV9	TRBJ2-3	CASSPSGGRDTQYF
TRBV19	TRBJ1-2	CASSSDRGRSNGYTF
TRBV7-8	TRBJ2-3	CASTRSGDTQYF
TRBV14	TRBJ2-7	CASSQRTGSAGEQYF